The rows below give T cell receptor beta chains drawn from one sample of a study of blood T cells in healthy people across ages. TCRdb called the 5' RACE reads again in MiXCR, with one record for every CDR3 protein. This table has around 900,000 distinct CDR3 sequences, roughly 51% appearing once. The sequenced sample was blood. These receptors were collected from a woman aged 60-75 years in good health. Each CDR3 is given with its conserved first and last residue. A D gene is named only where the DNA matches it firmly. Only part of the rows carry a size: once, few, many, or a class if the clone is expanded.

cdr3_aa	cdr3_nt	j_call	clone_size	v_call	d_call
CASSQGVQLTQYF	TGCGCCAGCAGCCAAGGGGTACAGCTTACCCAGTACTTC	TRBJ2-7	NA	TRBV4-1	NA
CASRKTGRIVNQPQHF	TGTGCCAGCAGGAAGACAGGGAGGATAGTCAATCAGCCCCAGCATTTT	TRBJ1-5	NA	TRBV12-3/TRBV12-4	TRBD1
CASSGLRDSYEQYF	TGTGCCAGCAGTGGTCTCAGAGATTCCTACGAGCAGTACTTC	TRBJ2-7	NA	TRBV27	NA
CASRRSGGMFYEQYF	TGTGCCAGCAGGCGTTCAGGGGGCATGTTCTACGAGCAGTACTTC	TRBJ2-7	NA	TRBV27	TRBD1
CASSLEASGRAEQFF	TGCGCCAGCAGCTTAGAGGCTAGCGGGAGAGCTGAGCAGTTCTTC	TRBJ2-1	NA	TRBV5-1	TRBD2
CSASMRSGANVLTF	TGCAGTGCTAGTATGCGCTCTGGGGCCAACGTCCTGACTTTC	TRBJ2-6	NA	TRBV20-1	NA
CATSDGRVWETQYF	TGTGCCACCAGTGACGGGAGGGTTTGGGAGACCCAGTACTTC	TRBJ2-5	NA	TRBV24-1	TRBD2
CASSALGGNTEAFF	TGTGCCAGCAGTGCCCTAGGGGGGAACACTGAAGCTTTCTTT	TRBJ1-1	NA	TRBV6-1	NA
CASSQRTAEKLFF	TGTGCCAGCAGCCAACGGACCGCAGAAAAACTGTTTTTT	TRBJ1-4	NA	TRBV3-1	NA
CASSYPTSGQETQYF	TGTGCCAGCAGTTACCCGACTAGCGGCCAAGAGACCCAGTACTTC	TRBJ2-5	few	TRBV6-2/TRBV6-3	TRBD2
CAWSPGLADTQYF	TGTGCCTGGAGCCCGGGGCTTGCAGATACGCAGTATTTT	TRBJ2-3	NA	TRBV30	NA
CASSLASGTEAFF	TGTGCCAGCAGTTTAGCGTCCGGCACTGAAGCTTTCTTT	TRBJ1-1	NA	TRBV12-3/TRBV12-4	NA
CASSQTRGTDTQYF	TGTGCCAGCTCACAGACCCGGGGCACAGATACGCAGTATTTT	TRBJ2-3	NA	TRBV18	NA
CSVGGFRSDTGELFF	TGCAGCGTGGGGGGGTTTCGGTCCGACACCGGGGAGCTGTTTTTT	TRBJ2-2	NA	TRBV29-1	TRBD2
CASSPGQGVFNEQYF	TGTGCCAGCAGCCCGGGACAGGGGGTTTTCAATGAGCAGTACTTC	TRBJ2-7	NA	TRBV7-2	TRBD1
CASSYTGGRETQYF	TGTGCCAGCAGCTACACAGGGGGCAGGGAGACCCAGTACTTC	TRBJ2-5	many	TRBV7-3	TRBD1
CANRGPQGYGYTF	TGTGCCAACAGGGGACCTCAGGGCTATGGCTACACCTTC	TRBJ1-2	NA	TRBV3-1	TRBD1
CASSLDASGFYNEQFF	TGTGCCAGCAGCTTAGACGCTAGCGGGTTCTACAATGAGCAGTTCTTC	TRBJ2-1	few	TRBV7-2	TRBD2
CSARAFGVLVYNEQFF	TGCAGTGCTAGGGCTTTTGGGGTGCTGGTCTACAATGAGCAGTTCTTC	TRBJ2-1	NA	TRBV20-1	NA
CASSLPHRNTEAFF	TGTGCCAGCAGCTTACCCCACAGGAACACTGAAGCTTTCTTT	TRBJ1-1	NA	TRBV11-2	NA
CATNNEQYF	TGTGCTACCAACAATGAGCAGTACTTC	TRBJ2-5	NA	TRBV7-9	NA
CASSLSPDRISPLHF	TGTGCCAGCAGTTTAAGCCCCGACAGGATCTCACCCCTCCACTTT	TRBJ1-6	few	TRBV27	NA
CASGRGPSRDSGEKLFF	TGTGCCAGCGGTCGCGGACCATCTCGGGATAGCGGCGAAAAACTGTTTTTT	TRBJ1-4	NA	TRBV7-6	NA
CASSTGQTNQPQHF	TGTGCCAGTAGTACGGGACAGACAAATCAGCCCCAGCATTTT	TRBJ1-5	NA	TRBV19	TRBD1
CAISESPPSNEQFF	TGTGCCATCAGTGAGTCCCCGCCCTCTAATGAGCAGTTCTTC	TRBJ2-1	few	TRBV10-3	NA
CSARDRLFFGANVLTF	NA	TRBJ2-6	NA	TRBV20-1	NA
CASSPRGTGTSYEQYF	TGTGCCAGCTCACCACGAGGCACAGGGACCTCCTACGAGCAGTACTTC	TRBJ2-7	NA	TRBV18	NA
CASLPLGSGANVLTF	TGTGCCAGCCTCCCATTGGGTTCTGGGGCCAACGTCCTGACTTTC	TRBJ2-6	NA	TRBV6-2/TRBV6-3	NA
CASSLTLQDDDGYTF	TGTGCCAGCAGCTTAACCCTCCAGGACGACGATGGCTACACCTTC	TRBJ1-2	NA	TRBV13	NA
CASSSPDLVDRGRGELFF	TGTGCCAGCAGTTCCCCCGACCTGGTCGACAGGGGGCGCGGGGAGCTGTTTTTT	TRBJ2-2	NA	TRBV6-5	TRBD1
CASSDRETTRSYEQYF	TGTGCCAGCAGTGACCGGGAAACAACGCGCTCCTACGAGCAGTACTTC	TRBJ2-7	NA	TRBV28	NA
CASSYEGGVGNEQFF	TGTGCCAGCAGTTACGAGGGCGGGGTCGGCAATGAGCAGTTCTTC	TRBJ2-1	NA	TRBV6-6	NA
CASSPNGQGNEQFF	TGCGCCAGCAGCCCTAACGGACAGGGAAATGAGCAGTTCTTC	TRBJ2-1	NA	TRBV5-1	TRBD1
CASSLEGRTGETQYF	TGCGCCAGCAGCTTGGAGGGGAGGACCGGAGAGACCCAGTACTTC	TRBJ2-5	NA	TRBV5-1	NA
CASSSTGTGLREKLFF	TGTGCCAGCAGTTCCACCGGGACAGGGTTACGAGAAAAACTGTTTTTT	TRBJ1-4	NA	TRBV6-5	TRBD1
CASSLSNTEVYF	TGTGCCAGCAGTTTGTCTAACACCGAGGTGTATTTT	TRBJ2-3	NA	TRBV12-3/TRBV12-4	NA
CASSYPGTSNTEAFF	TGTGCCAGCAGTTACCCCGGGACTTCGAACACTGAAGCTTTCTTT	TRBJ1-1	NA	TRBV6-5	NA
CASSPLGLAEETQYF	TGCGCCAGCAGCCCTCTAGGACTAGCAGAAGAGACCCAGTACTTC	TRBJ2-5	few	TRBV4-3	TRBD2
CASSLGPVYDTQYF	TGCGCCAGCAGCCTCGGCCCAGTGTACGATACGCAGTATTTT	TRBJ2-3	few	TRBV5-1	NA
CSALTSGRQVNEQFF	TGCAGTGCCTTGACTAGCGGGAGACAGGTCAATGAGCAGTTCTTC	TRBJ2-1	few	TRBV20-1	TRBD2
CSARKTNQPQHF	TGCAGTGCTAGAAAGACGAATCAGCCCCAGCATTTT	TRBJ1-5	NA	TRBV20-1	NA
CASSQDLGTSLYNEQFF	TGCGCCAGCAGCCAAGATCTCGGGACTTCCCTGTACAATGAGCAGTTCTTC	TRBJ2-1	NA	TRBV4-1	NA
CASSKALLVVPQKSYNEQFF	TGTGCCAGCAGCAAAGCCTTACTAGTAGTCCCTCAAAAATCCTACAATGAGCAGTTCTTC	TRBJ2-1	NA	TRBV21-1	NA
CASSQDAWVRFEQYF	TGTGCCAGCAGCCAAGATGCGTGGGTCCGGTTCGAGCAGTACTTC	TRBJ2-7	few	TRBV3-1	NA
CASSPQGTGGGYTF	TGTGCCAGCAGCCCACAAGGGACAGGGGGTGGCTACACCTTC	TRBJ1-2	NA	TRBV7-9	TRBD1
CSATRDQPQHF	TGCAGTGCTACCAGGGACCAGCCCCAGCATTTT	TRBJ1-5	NA	TRBV20-1	NA
CASSSDRQAETQYF	TGTGCCAGCAGCTCGGACAGGCAGGCGGAGACCCAGTACTTC	TRBJ2-5	few	TRBV7-9	TRBD1
CASSLEMETQYF	TGTGCCAGCAGCTTAGAAATGGAGACCCAGTACTTC	TRBJ2-5	NA	TRBV7-9	NA
CASSVGGTKNEQFF	TGTGCCAGCAGCGTAGGCGGGACCAAGAATGAGCAGTTCTTC	TRBJ2-1	many	TRBV9	NA
CASSLDRGGNNEQFF	TGTGCCAGCAGCTTAGATCGGGGGGGAAACAATGAGCAGTTCTTC	TRBJ2-1	NA	TRBV11-2	TRBD2
CASGPGPYTDTQYF	TGCGCCAGCGGCCCGGGACCCTACACAGATACGCAGTATTTT	TRBJ2-3	NA	TRBV5-1	NA
CASSFGGGRAEDTQYF	TGTGCCAGCAGCTTCGGGGGCGGGAGGGCCGAAGATACGCAGTATTTT	TRBJ2-3	NA	TRBV7-2	TRBD2
CATSEAGGEPQHF	TGTGCCACCAGTGAGGCAGGGGGTGAGCCCCAGCATTTT	TRBJ1-5	NA	TRBV24-1	TRBD1